A single T cell receptor (beta chain) is shown here with its context. Trimming shortened V by 4 bases and J by 2 bases, and 9 bases separated the two germline ends. The CDR3 has 15 amino acids. The germline V gene encodes CDR1 LNHNV and CDR2 YYDKDF (reference sequence). Sequencing used immunoSEQ multiplex PCR; TCRdb keeps in-frame clones, though not all of them. The sample yields around 140,000 clones, around 90% seen once. The data were obtained in a study of control samples from healthy donors and cancer patients. Input material: blood. This sequence joins TRBV15 and TRBJ1-6; D unresolved. The receptor's source is a man aged 18 to 30 in good health. Written as DNA, the CDR3 is TGTGCCACCAGCACAGCTAGTACCTATAATTCACCCCTCCACTTT. Encoded protein: CATSTASTYNSPLHF.